The entry below gives a single T cell receptor beta chain sequence along with its context. This entry belongs to a study of OX40 agonist ivuxolimab in advanced cancers. About the study: The study enrolled dose-escalation patients with hepatocellular carcinoma, melanoma, renal cell or head and neck cancer. Aged about 20 to 80 with a mean of roughly 65 years, they were approximately 79% male.

The assay was immunoSEQ multiplex PCR, and TCRdb's table has in-frame clones only and misses some. The repertoire consists of about 21,000 clones, with about 83% occurring once and the leading ten covering approximately 40%. Germline loops: CDR1 SGHVS, CDR2 FNYEAQ. The CDR3 runs to 16 residues. The trim removed 2 bases at V and 3 bases at J, leaving 8 bases unmatched. The sample here was CD4+ or CD8+ T cells sorted from blood, taken in a trial of the OX40 agonist ivuxolimab. This clonotype was obtained from an adult with an advanced solid tumor such as melanoma, head and neck, liver or kidney cancer. The chain links TRBV7-6 to TRBJ1-1, with TRBD1 matching over 8 bases. CDR3 loop: CASSLSKTGVDTEAFF. The DNA for the CDR3 is TGTGCCAGCAGCTTATCGAAGACAGGGGTAGACACTGAAGCTTTCTTT.